This TCR beta chain was recorded in a study of metastatic and nonmetastatic thyroid tumors. The CDR3 spans 15 residues. V was shortened by 0 bases and J by 0 bases, with 9 bases between the two germline ends. Looked up from germline, CDR1 is SGHRS and CDR2 is YFSETQ. Patients underwent thyroid surgery, and none had received any treatment before it. Original handling: CDR3 was compared across clinicopathological groups, and the resulting differences were used to build a distant-metastasis classifier for papillary thyroid cancer. TCRdb reassembled clones from the PCR reads with MiXCR. TCRdb, rather than the study authors, made the V and J calls. Of about 40,000 clones in the sample, roughly a sixth were seen once.

Sequenced material: blood. This clonotype originated in a female donor with papillary thyroid cancer or a benign thyroid nodule (not recorded which). Some clones in this sample may be carry-over from other donors' samples. V is TRBV5-1 and J is TRBJ1-1; D not certain. CDR3 DNA: TGCGCCAGCAGCTTGGCCGGGTCAGTGAACACTGAAGCTTTCTTT. Protein product: CASSLAGSVNTEAFF. Full variable domain (rest looked up from reference TRBV5-1 and TRBJ1-1): KAGVTQTPRYLIKTRGQQVTLSCSPISGHRSVSWYQQTPGQGLQFLFEYFSETQRNKGNFPGRFSGRQFSNSRSEMNVSTLELGDSALYLCASSLAGSVNTEAFFGQGTRLTVV.